This T cell receptor (beta chain) appears in the sequencing data of a study of tumor-infiltrating lymphocytes in primary liver carcinoma. The CDR3 loop spans 13 amino acids. Looked up from germline, CDR1 is SQVTM and CDR2 is ANQGSEA. A primer in the constant region served to generate TCR beta cDNA from 450 to 600 ng of total RNA. Slightly modified ARM-PCR with three nested multiplex PCR rounds yielded TCR beta libraries. Rounds one and two of PCR, each of about 10 cycles, were primed with TRBV1-TRBV30 forward primers and a C-beta reverse primer. In TCRdb, the multiplex PCR reads were re-called with MiXCR into one record per CDR3 protein. The sample lists about 330,000 distinct CDR3 sequences, about 61% occurring once. Germline DNA was extracted too, while blood RNA derived from unsorted whole blood. Patients had chronic HBV infection and were treatment-naive. As to this clonotype: At one of its ends the junction is not consistent with the germline gene, which may arise from a read error.

The receptor comes from a man between 40 and 49 years old with primary liver carcinoma and hepatitis B virus infection. Material for sequencing was peripheral blood. The chain links TRBV29-1 to TRBJ2-1; 8 bases align to TRBD1. CDR3 residues: CSVVDVGQGKQFF. Written as DNA, the CDR3 is TGCAGTGTTGTAGATGTCGGACAGGGTAAGCAGTTCTTC.